Below are 2 T cell receptor beta chains sequenced from a single sample in a study of blood T cell repertoires in COVID-19. The repertoire was sequenced with immunoSEQ multiplex PCR; TCRdb's copy has only in-frame clones and lacks some. In the table there are around 180,000 clones, approximately 85% of which are singletons. The sequencing sample was made of peripheral blood. These receptors all stem from a human donor with active or convalescent COVID-19. The donor label of this sample is uncertain.

This clone was observed a few times. This chain uses TRBV5-4 with TRBJ1-6; possible D gene TRBD1, 5 bases. CDR3 length equals 15 residues. CDR1 is SGHNT, CDR2 YYREEE, per germline (reference sequence). V was trimmed by 0 bases and J by 10 bases, leaving 14 bases between them. This CDR3 reads CASSLDRPGLSPLHF. The DNA for the CDR3 is TGTGCCAGCAGCTTGGATCGCCCAGGGCTCTCACCCCTCCACTTT.

The chain's CDR3 is CASSLGVAGIPYEQYF. The CDR3 coding sequence is TGCGCCAGCAGCTTGGGTGTAGCGGGGATTCCTTACGAGCAGTACTTC. This chain connects TRBV5-1 to TRBJ2-7, with 8 bases fitting TRBD2. Trimming cost V 0 bases and J 4 bases; bases outside gene matches: 9. The CDR3 totals 16 residues. Per germline, CDR1 SGHRS and CDR2 YFSETQ.